What follows describes a single T cell receptor (beta chain). The antigen is unknown. These data belong to a study of cytomegalovirus exposure and HLA in healthy donors. The study, taken as a whole, reports: A later analysis showed HLA-associated TCR beta chains outstripping equally common others in clonal expansion. In vitro checks showed that a few CMV-associated chains really do target CMV antigens. The authors listed approximately 150 TCR beta chains as cytomegalovirus-associated.

The CDR3 consists of 15 residues. V lost 0 bases and J lost 6, with 15 bases in between. Germline V gene data show CDR1 as SGHAT and CDR2 as FQNNGV. The PCR ran on 60 Vbeta and 13 Jbeta primers. Generated by immunoSEQ multiplex PCR, the TCRdb table keeps only in-frame clones and is missing some. The data hold over 85,000 clones, with less than 8% observed a single time. The sequence was collected from a middle-aged man in good health and CMV-seronegative. The specimen sequenced was PBMCs. The rearrangement uses TRBV11-2 and TRBJ2-7; D gene uncertain. CDR3 region: CASSLEVPSLREQYF. The CDR3 DNA reads TGTGCCAGCAGCTTAGAGGTTCCTAGTTTGCGCGAGCAGTACTTC.